Listed here are 16 T cell receptor beta chains from one sample, sequenced in a study of OX40 agonist ivuxolimab in advanced cancers. Only in-frame clones appear in the TCRdb table, and some are missing; sequencing was by immunoSEQ multiplex PCR. The data show 70,000 to 75,000 clones, about 91% seen once. The sample consisted of CD4+ or CD8+ T cells sorted from blood, taken in a trial of the OX40 agonist ivuxolimab. These receptors were taken from an adult with an advanced solid tumor such as melanoma, head and neck, liver or kidney cancer.

V gene TRBV7-2 combines with J gene TRBJ2-1; 9 bases align to TRBD1. V dropped 5 bases and J dropped 0; count of bases not matched to a gene: 2. CDR3 length: 15 residues. Germline V gives CDR1 SGHTA, CDR2 FQGNSA. The DNA for the CDR3 is TGTGCCAGCAGCCCGGGACAGGGCTCCTACAATGAGCAGTTCTTC. Translating it yields CASSPGQGSYNEQFF.

V and J are TRBV11-3 and TRBJ2-2; weak D call: TRBD2 (6 bases). CDR1 is SGHNT, CDR2 YENEEA, per germline. Trimming took off 1 base at V and 5 bases at J, with 14 bases between the two ends. The CDR3 extends over 16 amino acids. CDR3 nucleotides: TGTGCCAGCAGCTTAGGCGGGACCGTCGATACCGGGGAGCTGTTTTTT. It translates to CASSLGGTVDTGELFF.

The V call is TRBV5-4, the J call TRBJ2-1, with 9 bases that match TRBD1. This CDR3 has 15 amino acids. V lost 0 bases and J lost 12; bases outside the gene matches: 10. CDR1 and CDR2 from the germline V gene are SGHNT and YYREEE (reference sequence). DNA of the CDR3: TGTGCCAGCAGCTTGGAGGGACAGGGAATGGAATCGCAGTTCTTC. This codes for CASSLEGQGMESQFF.

The chain recombines TRBV18 with TRBJ2-1; maybe TRBD2 (6 bases). The CDR3 runs 14 residues. Trimming removed 0 bases from V and 7 bases from J, with 10 bases in between. CDR1 KGHSH and CDR2 LQKENI come from the germline V gene. The CDR3 protein is CASSPPGGHNEQFF. The CDR3 region has the DNA TGTGCCAGCTCACCACCGGGGGGTCATAATGAGCAGTTCTTC.

The chain employs TRBV9 and TRBJ1-1, with D unresolved. Germline V gene data show CDR1 as SGDLS and CDR2 as YYNGEE. Trimming pared 0 bases from V and 1 base from J, leaving 4 bases between. There are 13 residues in the CDR3. The CDR3 loop reads CASSVVQNTEAFF. CDR3 DNA sequence: TGTGCCAGCAGCGTAGTACAGAACACTGAAGCTTTCTTT. Full variable domain (outside the CDR3, taken from reference TRBV9 and TRBJ1-1): DSGVTQTPKHLITATGQRVTLRCSPRSGDLSVYWYQQSLDQGLQFLIQYYNGEERAKGNILERFSAQQFPDLHSELNLSSLELGDSALYFCASSVVQNTEAFFGQGTRLTVV.

The chain has TRBV2 and TRBJ2-3; D gene ambiguous. The CDR3 length is 14 residues. CDR1 is SNHLY, CDR2 FYNNEI, per germline. V lost 7 bases and J lost 2, with 13 bases in between. The chain's CDR3 is CASKMGRATDTQYF. DNA for the CDR3: TGTGCCAGCAAAATGGGCAGAGCCACAGATACGCAGTATTTT.

The chain recombines TRBV9 with TRBJ2-1; D uncertain. Germline CDR1 is SGDLS and CDR2 is YYNGEE. V lost 1 base and J 10 bases, leaving 12 bases between the germline ends. This CDR3 region has 13 residues. This CDR3 is CASSVRLLSEQFF. The CDR3 region has the DNA TGTGCCAGCAGCGTAAGGCTTTTGAGCGAGCAGTTCTTC.

The rearrangement uses TRBV27 and TRBJ1-2; the D gene is possibly TRBD1 (6 bases). V gave up 4 bases and J gave up 1 base, with 13 bases separating them. The CDR3 runs to 15 residues. Germline assignment: CDR1 MNHEY and CDR2 SMNVEV (reference sequence). In DNA, the CDR3 is TGTGCCAGCAGTTCAGCAGGGGTCTATAACTATGGCTACACCTTC. Amino acid sequence: CASSSAGVYNYGYTF.

The chain uses TRBV5-6 and TRBJ1-2; D ambiguous. V was pared by 0 bases and J by 8 bases, with 14 bases between. The CDR3 covers 14 residues. Germline values: CDR1 SGHDT, CDR2 YYEEEE. The CDR3 DNA reads TGTGCCAGCAGCTTGGTCGACACACCCGGCGGCTACACCTTC. Protein sequence: CASSLVDTPGGYTF.

This clone was seen just once. The rearrangement joins TRBV5-4 to TRBJ2-6; 8 bases align to TRBD1. This CDR3 contains 15 residues. Looked up from germline, CDR1 is SGHNT and CDR2 is YYREEE (reference sequence). Trimming removed 9 bases from V and 2 bases from J; junction bases left unmatched: 7. This chain's CDR3 is CANTQGGAGANVLTF. CDR3 in DNA: TGTGCCAATACACAGGGGGGTGCTGGGGCCAACGTCCTGACTTTC.

The V and J genes are TRBV2 and TRBJ2-2, with 15 bases identical to TRBD2. V lost 4 bases, J lost 5 bases, and 8 bases stayed unmatched. This CDR3 comprises 18 residues. Germline CDR1 SNHLY, CDR2 FYNNEI. CDR3 nucleotide sequence: TGTGCCAGCAGTGTCGGACTAGCGGGAGGGACGTCAACCGGGGAGCTGTTTTTT. Protein sequence: CASSVGLAGGTSTGELFF.

The chain links TRBV7-9 to TRBJ1-2; no firm D call. The germline V gene has CDR1 SEHNR and CDR2 FQNEAQ (reference sequence). Trimming cost V 6 bases and J 5 bases, with 16 bases left between them. This CDR3 has 14 amino acids. The CDR3, as DNA: TGTGCCAGCAGGGCGGCCCCTCCGGGGTATGGCTACACCTTC. Translated, it gives CASRAAPPGYGYTF.

The gene calls are TRBV7-6 and TRBJ1-3; D is perhaps TRBD1 (5 bases). This CDR3 has 16 residues. Trimming pared 0 bases from V and 1 base from J, leaving 10 bases between. The V gene's germline CDR1 is SGHVS and CDR2 FNYEAQ. CDR3 nucleotides: TGTGCCAGCAGCTTAGCGGAGGCAGGGTCTGGAAACACCATATATTTT. Residues: CASSLAEAGSGNTIYF.

The chain couples TRBV28 to TRBJ1-1; no clear D gene. The CDR3 extends over 12 amino acids. Germline V CDR1 and CDR2: MDHEN, SYDVKM. V lost 2 bases, J lost 11 bases, and 12 bases lay in between. CDR3 nucleotide sequence: TGTGCCAGCAGTTTAAGACACGACTGGGCTTTCTTT. It codes for CASSLRHDWAFF.

The CDR3 DNA sequence: TGCGCCAGCAGCTTGGGGGGGACTAGCGGGCACAATGAGCAGTTCTTC. Protein: CASSLGGTSGHNEQFF. The chain joins TRBV5-1 to TRBJ2-1; 12 nucleotides line up with TRBD2. The CDR3 consists of 16 residues. In germline, CDR1 is SGHRS, CDR2 YFSETQ. The V gene end was trimmed by 0 bases and the J gene end by 5 bases; junction bases not matched to a gene: 3.

The chain carries TRBV6-1 and TRBJ2-1; TRBD1 matches at 10 bases. After removal of 4 bases from V and 7 bases from J, the junction contained 7 bases not matched to a gene. The germline V gene has CDR1 MNHNS and CDR2 SASEGT. CDR3 length: 15 residues. The CDR3 nucleotides are TGTGCCAGCAGTGCCCGGGACAGGGGAGGGAATGAGCAGTTCTTC. It is translated as CASSARDRGGNEQFF.